These 24 T cell receptor beta chains share one sample of origin, sequenced in a study of vaccination and CD4 T cells after COVID-19. Treatment here: approximately 11-day PBMC culture with coronavirus spike peptide pools or control peptides (ViraFEST assay). Sequencing of DNA taken from cultured CD4+ T cells relied on the Oncomine TCR Beta short-read assay. MiXCR, applied by TCRdb to the PCR reads, yields one record per CDR3 protein. The data show fewer than 20,000 distinct CDR3 sequences, about 40% seen once. Their antigen targets remain unknown. The sequencing used CD4+ T cells from blood, cultured in vitro, collected before SARS-CoV-2 vaccination. These receptors were obtained from a human donor who received a COVID-19 vaccine.

The chain recombines TRBV2 with TRBJ1-2, with TRBD1 identical over 7 bases. The ends lost 2 bases at V and 7 bases at J; junction bases unmatched: 7. Germline V lookup: CDR1 SNHLY, CDR2 FYNNEI. This CDR3 comprises 14 residues. The DNA of the CDR3 is TGTGCCAGCAGTGAATCCGCAGGGGGGTCTGGCTACACCTTC. Protein: CASSESAGGSGYTF.

V usage is TRBV11-2 and J usage is TRBJ2-1, with 10 bases that match TRBD2. Trimming at V came to 2 bases and at J to 8 bases, leaving 6 bases not matched to a gene. In germline, CDR1 is SGHAT, CDR2 FQNNGV. CDR3 size: 15 residues. The chain's CDR3 is CASSLRSGGAYEQFF. The CDR3 DNA sequence: TGTGCCAGCAGCTTAAGAAGCGGGGGGGCCTATGAGCAGTTCTTC.

The genes are TRBV6-1 and TRBJ1-3; 7 bases line up with TRBD1. Per the germline V gene, CDR1 is MNHNS and CDR2 is SASEGT. Germline trimming cut 1 base from V and 2 bases from J; bases unmatched to any gene: 2. CDR3 length: 15 amino acids. This chain's CDR3 is CASSEGRGPGNTIYF. In DNA, the CDR3 is TGTGCCAGCAGTGAAGGGAGGGGGCCTGGAAACACCATATATTTT.

This sequence joins TRBV20-1 and TRBJ1-2; 7 bases agree with TRBD1. CDR3 length: 16 residues. Germline V CDR1 and CDR2: DFQATT, SNEGSKA (reference sequence). Germline trimming cut 5 bases from V and 4 bases from J; bases unmatched to any gene: 16. DNA for the CDR3: TGCAGTGCTTTACCCCATCACCTGACAGGGACCTATGGCTACACCTTC. It specifies CSALPHHLTGTYGYTF.

This rearrangement joins TRBV2 to TRBJ1-1, with TRBD1 identical over 9 bases. Looked up from germline, CDR1 is SNHLY and CDR2 is FYNNEI. CDR3 length equals 13 residues. J gave up 3 bases and V 7 bases, and 3 bases lay outside the gene matches. The DNA of the CDR3 is TGTGCCAGCACGACAGGGGGGGACACTGAAGCTTTCTTT. This encodes CASTTGGDTEAFF.

The chain recombines TRBV10-2 with TRBJ1-2, with unresolved D. Per the germline V gene, CDR1 is WSHSY and CDR2 is SAAADI. CDR3 length: 13 amino acids. V lost 3 bases and J lost 6, with 11 bases in between. The CDR3 DNA sequence: TGCGCCAGCAGTGATTTCAGTGAAGATGGCTACACCTTC. Translated, it gives CASSDFSEDGYTF.

The chain is built from TRBV5-1 and TRBJ1-1; D uncertain. The CDR3 consists of 13 residues. Per germline, CDR1 SGHRS and CDR2 YFSETQ. Trimming stripped 4 bases from V and 1 base from J, with 8 bases between. CDR3 nucleotide sequence: TGCGCCAGCAGCGGGCAGCCGAACACTGAAGCTTTCTTT. Translating gives CASSGQPNTEAFF.

This rearrangement joins TRBV10-3 to TRBJ1-2; D might be TRBD1 (6 bases). V was trimmed by 4 bases and J by 5 bases, leaving 14 bases between them. The CDR3 has 14 amino acids. CDR1 is ENHRY, CDR2 SYGVKD, per germline. In nucleotides, the CDR3 is TGTGCCATCAGTGCACAGGGAACAGGGTATGGCTACACCTTC. Its protein is CAISAQGTGYGYTF.

The table lists this clonotype with a few counts. The chain joins TRBV21-1 to TRBJ1-1. TRBV21-1 is a documented pseudogene. The CDR3 is 12 amino acids. CDR3 DNA sequence: TGTGCCAGCAGCAAAGCCAACACTGAAGCTTTCTTT. Its translation: CASSKANTEAFF.

This chain links TRBV5-1 with TRBJ2-3; D gene uncertain. This CDR3 has 15 residues. Germline CDR1 SGHRS, CDR2 YFSETQ. V lost 6 bases to trimming and J lost 0 bases, with 14 bases between them. The CDR3: CASILQPTSTDTQYF. CDR3 in DNA: TGCGCCAGCATCCTCCAACCGACTAGCACAGATACGCAGTATTTT.

CDR3 sequence: CASSEERGAYEQYF. CDR3 sequence (DNA): TGTGCCAGCAGTGAAGAGCGGGGGGCCTACGAGCAGTACTTC. The chain employs TRBV2 and TRBJ2-7, with 9 bases lining up with TRBD2. This CDR3 has 14 residues. Trimming cost V 1 base and J 2 bases; bases outside gene matches: 0. Germline V gene sequence: CDR1 SNHLY, CDR2 FYNNEI.

This clonotype was detected a few times. This chain joins TRBV5-4 and TRBJ2-5; 9 nucleotides agree with TRBD1. V shed 4 bases and J 3 bases; nucleotides not matched to a gene: 4. CDR3 length: 14 residues. CDR1 and CDR2 (germline): SGHNT, YYREEE (reference sequence). CDR3 nucleotide sequence: TGTGCCAGCAGCCCTCGGACAGGGGAAGAGACCCAGTACTTC. Protein: CASSPRTGEETQYF.

On this clonotype: One end of the junction fails to match germline, which may point to a read error. The chain employs TRBV20-1 and TRBJ1-5, with D possibly matching TRBD1 (5 bases). Germline V gene sequence: CDR1 DFQATT, CDR2 SNEGSKA (reference sequence). The CDR3 spans 16 residues. Here the CDR3 DNA reads TGCAGTGCTCCAGCCGGGGGGACGGATAGCAATCAGCTCCAGCATTTT. Its translation: CSAPAGGTDSNQLQHF.

The chain combines TRBV20-1 with TRBJ2-5; D perhaps matches TRBD2 (6 bases). V lost 3 bases to trimming and J lost 5 bases, with 13 bases between them. CDR3 size: 13 residues. Germline V lookup: CDR1 DFQATT, CDR2 SNEGSKA (reference sequence). The CDR3 is CSARRGSRETQYF. In nucleotides, the CDR3 is TGCAGTGCTAGGCGGGGAAGCAGGGAGACCCAGTACTTC.

This clonotype was observed once. The chain combines TRBV5-1 with TRBJ1-5, with TRBD1 matching 10 bases. Germline CDR1 reads SGHRS; CDR2 reads YFSETQ. This CDR3 is built from 15 residues. J was trimmed by 2 bases and V by 4 bases; bases with no gene match: 3. The chain's CDR3 is CASSPTGGGNQPQHF. The CDR3 bases are TGCGCCAGCAGCCCGACAGGGGGCGGCAATCAGCCCCAGCATTTT.

The chain recombines TRBV6-1 with TRBJ1-1, with D possibly TRBD1 on 6 matching bases. The CDR3 totals 13 residues. The V gene lost 2 bases and the J gene lost 8 bases, with 12 bases spanning the gap. Germline CDR1 MNHNS, CDR2 SASEGT. The CDR3 region has the DNA TGTGCCAGCAGTGAATTTGGTGACAGGGAAGCTTTCTTT. Translation: CASSEFGDREAFF.

The genes are TRBV20-1 and TRBJ1-1; the match to TRBD1 covers 10 bases. Trimming at V came to 3 bases and at J to 4 bases, leaving 5 bases not matched to a gene. Germline lookup yields CDR1 DFQATT and CDR2 SNEGSKA (reference sequence). CDR3 length: 14 residues. This CDR3 is CSASGTGVTTEAFF. The CDR3 nucleotides read TGCAGTGCTAGTGGGACAGGGGTGACCACTGAAGCTTTCTTT.

The chain recombines TRBV6-2 or TRBV6-3 with TRBJ1-3; 9 bases align to TRBD1. The CDR3 consists of 15 residues. The germline CDR1 and CDR2 sequences are MNHEY and SVGEGT. V lost 5 bases to trimming and J lost 0 bases; unmatched junction nucleotides: 2. This CDR3 is CASSRDRVSGNTIYF. CDR3 nucleotides: TGTGCCAGCAGTCGGGACAGGGTCTCTGGAAACACCATATATTTT.

The V and J genes are TRBV25-1 and TRBJ1-4; D gene uncertain. The CDR3 is made up of 13 amino acids. Trimming removed 4 bases from V and 6 bases from J, with 9 bases in between. In germline, CDR1 is MGHDK, CDR2 SYGVNS. The CDR3 coding sequence is TGTGCCAGCAGTGTCGTAGATGATGAAAAACTGTTTTTT. This sequence encodes CASSVVDDEKLFF.

A few counts support this clonotype. The genes are TRBV29-1 and TRBJ2-3, with D perhaps matching TRBD2 (6 bases). The CDR3 is made up of 14 amino acids. V was pared by 7 bases and J by 2 bases, with 16 bases between. Per the germline V gene, CDR1 is SQVTM and CDR2 is ANQGSEA. The CDR3 sequence is CSASGDFTTDTQYF. CDR3 nucleotide sequence: TGCAGCGCCTCTGGGGACTTCACCACAGATACGCAGTATTTT.

The genes are TRBV7-9 and TRBJ1-1; D gene ambiguous. V lost 5 bases to trimming and J lost 3 bases, with 19 bases between them. The CDR3 loop spans 16 amino acids. Germline V gives CDR1 SEHNR, CDR2 FQNEAQ (reference sequence). CDR3 sequence: CASSPNSGGPDTEAFF. The DNA of the CDR3 is TGTGCCAGCAGCCCGAATTCGGGTGGGCCTGACACTGAAGCTTTCTTT.

This sequence joins TRBV7-9 and TRBJ2-3, with 13 nucleotides matching TRBD2. Germline V gene lookup returns CDR1 SEHNR and CDR2 FQNEAQ (reference sequence). J lost 0 bases, V lost 5 bases, and 8 bases had no gene match. The CDR3 runs 18 residues. In nucleotides, the CDR3 is TGTGCCAGCAGCCTAACTAGCGGGGGGGCAACAAGCACAGATACGCAGTATTTT. Amino acids: CASSLTSGGATSTDTQYF.

A few counts support this clonotype. The chain has TRBV25-1 and TRBJ2-3; 12 bases line up with TRBD2. The CDR3 extends over 16 amino acids. V dropped 4 bases and J dropped 2; count of bases not matched to a gene: 4. Germline CDR1 reads MGHDK; CDR2 reads SYGVNS. The CDR3 DNA reads TGTGCCAGCAGTGGGCGACTAGCGGGGGTCACAGATACGCAGTATTTT. Its protein product is CASSGRLAGVTDTQYF.

The CDR3 coding sequence is TGTGCCAGCAGCGCCGACAGGGGGAATTCACCCCTCCACTTT. It is translated as CASSADRGNSPLHF. The V and J genes are TRBV6-1 and TRBJ1-6; 9 nucleotides align to TRBD1. V shed 6 bases, J shed 7 bases, and the junction held 4 bases outside the gene matches. The CDR3 covers 14 residues. In germline, CDR1 is MNHNS, CDR2 SASEGT.